This TCR beta chain was sequenced for a study of T cell changes during pregnancy in multiple sclerosis. This clone was found once. Assay: immunoSEQ multiplex PCR; the TCRdb copy retains only in-frame clones and omits some. The sample lists 45,000 to 55,000 clones; 92% were seen once. Trimming cost V 4 bases and J 1 base, with 10 bases left between them. CDR3 size: 14 residues. CDR1 is SGHTA and CDR2 is FQGNSA in the germline V gene. V and J are TRBV7-2 and TRBJ1-1, with D possibly matching TRBD1 (6 bases). This material consisted of CD4+ T cells from peripheral blood mononuclear cells, taken after pregnancy. This receptor was obtained from a female donor in good health, enrolled as a control in a pregnancy study. The CDR3 DNA reads TGTGCCAGCAGCTGGGGGCAAGGGAACACTGAAGCTTTCTTT. Translation gives CASSWGQGNTEAFF.